The present entry profiles one TCR beta chain with its context. The assay was immunoSEQ multiplex PCR, and TCRdb's table has in-frame clones only and misses some. This sample has around 80,000 clones; around 94% occur once, and the top ten carry about 1%. The sample comes from a study of T cell changes during pregnancy in multiple sclerosis. The ends were cut back, 3 bases at V and 5 bases at J, with 11 bases in the middle. Looked up from germline, CDR1 is SGDLS and CDR2 is YYNGEE. The CDR3 is 13 residues long. This TCR was recovered from a female donor in good health, enrolled as a control in a pregnancy study. The sample here was peripheral blood, taken in the second trimester of pregnancy. This chain joins TRBV9 and TRBJ1-1; D is ambiguous. The CDR3, as DNA: TGTGCCAGCAGCGCCCACGACAAGACTGAAGCTTTCTTT. Its translation is CASSAHDKTEAFF. Looking up the rest from reference TRBV9 and TRBJ1-1 gives the full variable domain: DSGVTQTPKHLITATGQRVTLRCSPRSGDLSVYWYQQSLDQGLQFLIQYYNGEERAKGNILERFSAQQFPDLHSELNLSSLELGDSALYFCASSAHDKTEAFFGQGTRLTVV.